The subject of this entry is one T cell receptor beta chain. Its antigen remains unknown. The libraries were made with immunoSEQ v3.0 at survey level. Sequencing used immunoSEQ multiplex PCR; TCRdb keeps in-frame clones, though not all of them. Of 20,000 or so clones in the sample, around 76% were seen once. This sample is part of a study of long-term antiretroviral therapy in people with HIV. Study context: Of all samples, the earliest predate the 2015 immediate-ART recommendation by about a decade.

Whole-study results and caveats: Control repertoires displayed wider CDR3 length ranges than the HIV repertoires. Pre-ART clonal expansions dominated every time point's repertoire.

The CDR3 consists of 15 residues. The germline CDR1 and CDR2 sequences are MGHRA and YSYEKL. V lost 0 bases, J lost 0 bases, and 9 bases lay in between. This TCR derives from a woman between 45 and 60 years old with HIV. This chain links TRBV4-1 with TRBJ2-7, with unresolved D. The material was unsorted PBMCs, obtained 0.5 years before starting antiretroviral therapy. The CDR3 sequence is CASSQDYSLSYEQYF. In DNA form, the CDR3 reads TGCGCCAGCAGCCAAGATTACAGTCTCTCCTACGAGCAGTACTTC.